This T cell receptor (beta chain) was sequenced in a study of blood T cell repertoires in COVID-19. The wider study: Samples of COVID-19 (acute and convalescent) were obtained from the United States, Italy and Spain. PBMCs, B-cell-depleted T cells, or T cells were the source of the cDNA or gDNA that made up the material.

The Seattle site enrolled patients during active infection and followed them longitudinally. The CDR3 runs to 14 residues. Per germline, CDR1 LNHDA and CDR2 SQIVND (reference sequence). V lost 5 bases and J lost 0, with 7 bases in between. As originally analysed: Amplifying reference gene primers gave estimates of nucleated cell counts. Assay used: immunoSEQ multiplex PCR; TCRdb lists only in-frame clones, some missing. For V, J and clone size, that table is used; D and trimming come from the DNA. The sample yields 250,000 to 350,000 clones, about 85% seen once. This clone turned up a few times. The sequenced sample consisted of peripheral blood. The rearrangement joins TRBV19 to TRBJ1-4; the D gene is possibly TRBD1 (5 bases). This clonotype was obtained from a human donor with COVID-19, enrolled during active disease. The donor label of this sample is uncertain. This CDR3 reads CASSETATNEKLFF. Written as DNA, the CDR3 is TGTGCCAGTAGTGAGACAGCAACTAATGAAAAACTGTTTTTT.